The 24 T cell receptor beta chains below all came from one sample that was sequenced in a study of cytomegalovirus exposure and HLA in healthy donors. The PCR ran on 60 Vbeta and 13 Jbeta primers. Only in-frame clones appear in the TCRdb table, and some are missing; sequencing was by immunoSEQ multiplex PCR. There are some 180,000 clones in the sample; around 80% occur only once, and roughly 1.2% lies in the top ten. Sequences were obtained from PBMCs. Every receptor here comes from a girl aged 2 to 10 in good health and CMV-seropositive.

In its sample, this clone was seen a few times. The chain carries TRBV27 and TRBJ1-1; 11 nucleotides align to TRBD1. J lost 4 bases, V lost 5 bases, and 3 bases had no gene match. Germline V gene sequence: CDR1 MNHEY, CDR2 SMNVEV (reference sequence). CDR3 length: 14 residues. The CDR3 coding sequence is TGTGCCAGCAGTGGACAGGGGGCATCCACTGAAGCTTTCTTT. Its translation is CASSGQGASTEAFF.

This clone was recorded a few times. CDR3 in DNA: TGCGCCAGCAGCCAATTACCGGGACTAGCGCAAGAGACCCAGTACTTC. Amino acid sequence: CASSQLPGLAQETQYF. The chain is built from TRBV4-1 and TRBJ2-5; TRBD2 matches at 10 bases. CDR3 length: 16 residues. V shed 2 bases and J 2 bases; nucleotides not matched to a gene: 5. Germline V gene sequence: CDR1 MGHRA, CDR2 YSYEKL.

The rearrangement links TRBV6-4 to TRBJ1-6, with D hard to call. Germline values: CDR1 MRHNA, CDR2 SNTAGT. The V gene lost 4 bases and the J gene lost 10 bases, with 14 bases spanning the gap. The CDR3 is made up of 14 amino acids. CDR3 amino acids: CASSVDLLGSPLHF. As DNA, the CDR3 is TGTGCCAGCAGTGTGGACTTATTGGGATCACCCCTCCACTTT.

This clone was seen only once. The rearrangement joins TRBV9 to TRBJ2-5, with TRBD2 as a possible D gene (5 bases). The CDR3 spans 14 residues. Germline V gene lookup returns CDR1 SGDLS and CDR2 YYNGEE. The V end lost 4 bases, the J end lost 6 bases, and 16 bases lay between the germline ends. The chain's CDR3 is CASSPRTGPKTQYF. The CDR3 DNA sequence: TGTGCCAGCAGCCCGAGGACTGGCCCGAAGACCCAGTACTTC.

The J gene is TRBJ2-7, the V gene TRBV5-1, with TRBD1 as a possible D gene (6 bases). The CDR3 is made up of 13 amino acids. V lost 5 bases to trimming and J lost 2 bases, with 11 bases between them. Germline loops: CDR1 SGHRS, CDR2 YFSETQ. The CDR3 loop reads CASSRDTTYEQYF. The CDR3 DNA reads as TGCGCCAGCAGTCGGGACACGACCTACGAGCAGTACTTC.

V and J are TRBV6-1 and TRBJ1-1, with a possible D match to TRBD1 (6 bases). The length of the CDR3 is 14 residues. V lost 9 bases and J 0 bases, leaving 14 bases between the germline ends. Per germline, CDR1 MNHNS and CDR2 SASEGT. In DNA form, the CDR3 reads TGTGCCAGTCGGCGGACAGAGATGAACACTGAAGCTTTCTTT. It translates to CASRRTEMNTEAFF.

The chain is built from TRBV7-9 and TRBJ1-1; D might be TRBD1 (5 bases). Per germline, CDR1 SEHNR and CDR2 FQNEAQ (reference sequence). Trimming cost V 3 bases and J 7 bases, with 9 bases left between them. The CDR3 length is 12 residues. CDR3 sequence reads: CASSFRGVEAFF. The DNA of the CDR3 is TGTGCCAGCAGCTTCCGGGGGGTTGAAGCTTTCTTT.

This clone has only a few counts. The chain recombines TRBV5-1 with TRBJ2-6; 8 positions agree with TRBD1. V gave up 3 bases and J gave up 4 bases; unmatched junction bases: 3. Germline V gene lookup returns CDR1 SGHRS and CDR2 YFSETQ. The CDR3 consists of 15 residues. CDR3 DNA: TGCGCCAGCAGCTGGGACAGGTCCGGGGCCAACGTCCTGACTTTC. Translation gives CASSWDRSGANVLTF.

The V call is TRBV27, the J call TRBJ1-5; no firm D call. CDR1 MNHEY and CDR2 SMNVEV come from the germline V gene (reference sequence). Trimming stripped 1 base from V and 2 bases from J, with 12 bases between. The CDR3 has 16 amino acids. CDR3 in DNA: TGTGCCAGCAGTTTATTCGGACTTGAGGGCAATCAGCCCCAGCATTTT. Protein sequence: CASSLFGLEGNQPQHF.

The V gene is TRBV30, the J gene TRBJ1-2; D uncertain. V lost 3 bases and J 4 bases, leaving 15 bases between the germline ends. Germline CDR1 and CDR2: GTSNPN and SVGIG (reference sequence). This CDR3 has 14 amino acids. The CDR3 protein is CAWSLERIVYGYTF. DNA of the CDR3: TGTGCCTGGAGCCTCGAGCGGATCGTCTATGGCTACACCTTC. The whole variable domain, filled in from reference TRBV30 and TRBJ1-2, reads SQTIHQWPATLVQPVGSPLSLECTVEGTSNPNLYWYRQAAGRGLQLLFYSVGIGQISSEVPQNLSASRPQDRQFILSSKKLLLSDSGFYLCAWSLERIVYGYTFGSGTRLTVV.

The chain couples TRBV5-1 to TRBJ2-7; 7 bases match TRBD1. This CDR3 comprises 14 residues. From germline, CDR1 is SGHRS and CDR2 YFSETQ. With V trimmed by 4 bases and J by 2 bases, 6 bases remained unmatched. The CDR3 loop is CASSRATGTYEQYF. CDR3 in DNA: TGCGCCAGCAGCCGTGCGACAGGGACCTACGAGCAGTACTTC.

The chain links TRBV27 to TRBJ2-3; D not certain. Germline V lookup: CDR1 MNHEY, CDR2 SMNVEV (reference sequence). V was pared by 4 bases and J by 0 bases, with 8 bases between. The CDR3 consists of 14 residues. CDR3 in DNA: TGTGCCAGCAGTTCTTCAGAAAGCACAGATACGCAGTATTTT. It codes for CASSSSESTDTQYF.

The chain joins TRBV5-4 to TRBJ1-6; perhaps TRBD1 as D (6 bases). This CDR3 has 14 residues. The germline CDR1 and CDR2 sequences are SGHNT and YYREEE (reference sequence). The V and J ends lost 1 base and 10 bases respectively, with 12 bases between them. CDR3 sequence: CASSLNREGSPLHF. In DNA, the CDR3 is TGTGCCAGCAGCTTGAACAGGGAGGGGTCACCCCTCCACTTT.

This chain joins TRBV25-1 and TRBJ2-1; possible D gene TRBD2, 6 bases. V lost 4 bases and J lost 5, with 18 bases in between. The CDR3 has 16 residues. Looked up from germline, CDR1 is MGHDK and CDR2 is SYGVNS. The CDR3 is CASSVQEGNLDNEQFF. In DNA, the CDR3 is TGTGCCAGCAGTGTTCAGGAGGGAAATTTAGACAATGAGCAGTTCTTC.

This clone was observed a handful of times. The chain joins TRBV6-1 to TRBJ2-2; TRBD2 matches 7 bases. CDR3 size: 18 residues. Germline CDR1 reads MNHNS; CDR2 reads SASEGT. V was pared by 1 base and J by 1 base, with 9 bases of the junction left unmatched. Here the CDR3 reads CASSEEFGGRGNTGELFF. CDR3 nucleotide sequence: TGTGCCAGCAGTGAAGAGTTTGGAGGGAGGGGGAACACCGGGGAGCTGTTTTTT.

The V gene is TRBV7-3, the J gene TRBJ2-1; 8 bases are a match to TRBD2. V was pared by 2 bases and J by 6 bases, with 3 bases of the junction left unmatched. This CDR3 comprises 14 residues. Germline V gives CDR1 SGHTA, CDR2 FQGTGA. As DNA, the CDR3 is TGTGCCAGCAGCTTAGCGGGGGGTGTCAATGAGCAGTTCTTC. Residues: CASSLAGGVNEQFF.

The V gene is TRBV28, the J gene TRBJ2-7; 9 bases align to TRBD1. Germline CDR1 and CDR2: MDHEN and SYDVKM. This CDR3 is built from 14 residues. Trimming at V came to 5 bases and at J to 6 bases, leaving 8 bases not matched to a gene. The CDR3 nucleotides are TGTGCCAGCAGTCCGTGGGCGACAGGGGGCGAGCAGTACTTC. As protein: CASSPWATGGEQYF.

The V call is TRBV30, the J call TRBJ2-7; D is uncertain. V shed 4 bases and J shed 3 bases, with 10 bases lying between them. The CDR3 extends over 12 amino acids. The germline gives CDR1 GTSNPN, CDR2 SVGIG (reference sequence). The CDR3 sequence is CAWNLFRYEQYF. CDR3 nucleotides: TGTGCCTGGAATTTATTCCGCTACGAGCAGTACTTC.

The chain recombines TRBV29-1 with TRBJ2-1; 10 bases are shared with TRBD1. This CDR3 is 14 amino acids long. Germline V lookup: CDR1 SQVTM, CDR2 ANQGSEA. J lost 2 bases, V lost 5 bases, and 3 bases had no gene match. The CDR3 is CSVRGQGTYNEQFF. As DNA, the CDR3 is TGCAGCGTTCGGGGACAGGGGACCTACAATGAGCAGTTCTTC.

The gene calls are TRBV9 and TRBJ1-5; TRBD1 matches at 8 bases. V dropped 0 bases and J dropped 3; count of bases not matched to a gene: 5. This CDR3 spans 16 amino acids. Germline V gene sequence: CDR1 SGDLS, CDR2 YYNGEE. As DNA, the CDR3 is TGTGCCAGCAGCGTAGGTGGGCAGGGGGCCAATCAGCCCCAGCATTTT. Its translation: CASSVGGQGANQPQHF.

This chain links TRBV7-9 with TRBJ2-5; 9 nucleotides align to TRBD1. Germline values: CDR1 SEHNR, CDR2 FQNEAQ (reference sequence). Trimming at V came to 6 bases and at J to 6 bases, leaving 11 bases not matched to a gene. This CDR3 is 15 amino acids long. The CDR3 protein is CASRLNRDREKTQYF. CDR3 DNA sequence: TGTGCCAGCAGACTAAACCGGGACAGGGAAAAGACCCAGTACTTC.

The chain combines TRBV11-2 with TRBJ2-7; 11 bases map to TRBD2. V lost 3 bases, J lost 2 bases, and 3 bases stayed unmatched. This CDR3 region has 15 residues. Germline V lookup: CDR1 SGHAT, CDR2 FQNNGV. Written as DNA, the CDR3 is TGTGCCAGCAGCTTGCCGGGACTAGCGGCCTACGAGCAGTACTTC. Translation: CASSLPGLAAYEQYF.

The V gene is TRBV9, the J gene TRBJ2-1, with TRBD2 matching over 9 bases. J gave up 6 bases and V 2 bases, and 3 bases lay outside the gene matches. The CDR3 runs 14 residues. Germline CDR1 reads SGDLS; CDR2 reads YYNGEE. The CDR3 loop reads CASSVRLAANEQFF. The CDR3 DNA follows: TGTGCCAGCAGCGTCCGACTAGCGGCCAATGAGCAGTTCTTC. Variable domain in full (rest from reference TRBV9 and TRBJ2-1): DSGVTQTPKHLITATGQRVTLRCSPRSGDLSVYWYQQSLDQGLQFLIQYYNGEERAKGNILERFSAQQFPDLHSELNLSSLELGDSALYFCASSVRLAANEQFFGPGTRLTVL.

This clone was detected a few times. The gene calls are TRBV6-1 and TRBJ1-5; D gene unclear. The CDR3 covers 13 residues. CDR1 MNHNS and CDR2 SASEGT come from the germline V gene. Trimming removed 8 bases at V and 3 bases at J, with 11 bases between. CDR3 in amino acids: CASEATPNQPQHF. CDR3 coding DNA: TGTGCCAGCGAAGCGACCCCCAATCAGCCCCAGCATTTT.